Reported below is one T cell receptor (beta chain). This sample is drawn from a study of blood T cell repertoires in COVID-19. Looking at the study overall: Both acute and convalescent COVID-19 samples were obtained from the United States, Italy and Spain. Sample material is recorded as cDNA or gDNA derived from T cells, B-cell-depleted T cells, or PBMCs.

Authors' methods: Estimated nucleated cell counts came from reference gene primer amplification. Measured with immunoSEQ multiplex PCR; TCRdb has only the in-frame clones, and not every one. That table is the source of V, J and clone size, and D and trimming were worked out from the DNA. In the table there are a few hundred thousand clones, about 86% of which are singletons. CDR3 length equals 15 residues. The germline V and J ends were trimmed by 3 bases and 4 bases, with 16 bases remaining between them. Germline loops: CDR1 LNHDA, CDR2 SQIVND (reference sequence). Material for sequencing was peripheral blood. J is TRBJ2-7 and V is TRBV19; possibly TRBD1 for D (6 bases). The clonotype comes from a woman in her sixties or seventies with acute or convalescent COVID-19. The CDR3 DNA follows: TGTGCCAGTAGTATTTGGGCCGAGGGGGAATACGAGCAGTACTTC. Its translation is CASSIWAEGEYEQYF.